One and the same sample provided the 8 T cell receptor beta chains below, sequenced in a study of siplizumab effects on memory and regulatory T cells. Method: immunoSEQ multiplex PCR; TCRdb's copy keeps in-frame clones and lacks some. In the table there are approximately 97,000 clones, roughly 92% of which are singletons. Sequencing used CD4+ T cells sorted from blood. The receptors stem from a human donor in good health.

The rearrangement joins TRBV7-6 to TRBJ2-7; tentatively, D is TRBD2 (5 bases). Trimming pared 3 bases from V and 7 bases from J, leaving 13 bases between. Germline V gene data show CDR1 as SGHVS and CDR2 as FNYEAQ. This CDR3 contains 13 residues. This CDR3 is CASSFVESGEQYF. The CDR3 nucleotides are TGTGCCAGCAGCTTCGTAGAGTCGGGGGAGCAGTACTTC. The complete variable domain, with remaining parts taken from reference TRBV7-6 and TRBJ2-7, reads GAGVSQSPRYKVTKRGQDVALRCDPISGHVSLYWYRQALGQGPEFLTYFNYEAQQDKSGLPNDRFSAERPEGSISTLTIQRTEQRDSAMYRCASSFVESGEQYFGPGTRLTVT.

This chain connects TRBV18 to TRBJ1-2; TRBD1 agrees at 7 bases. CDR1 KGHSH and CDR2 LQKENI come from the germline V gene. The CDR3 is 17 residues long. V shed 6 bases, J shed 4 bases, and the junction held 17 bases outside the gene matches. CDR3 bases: TGTGCCAGCTCGTACGTAGAAGGGGGCCAAAAGACCTATGGCTACACCTTC. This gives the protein CASSYVEGGQKTYGYTF.

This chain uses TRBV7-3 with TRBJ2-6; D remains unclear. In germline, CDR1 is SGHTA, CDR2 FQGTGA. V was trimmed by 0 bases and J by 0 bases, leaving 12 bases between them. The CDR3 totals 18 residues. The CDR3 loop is CASSLTGQTHSGANVLTF. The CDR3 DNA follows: TGTGCCAGCAGCTTAACGGGCCAGACACACTCTGGGGCCAACGTCCTGACTTTC.

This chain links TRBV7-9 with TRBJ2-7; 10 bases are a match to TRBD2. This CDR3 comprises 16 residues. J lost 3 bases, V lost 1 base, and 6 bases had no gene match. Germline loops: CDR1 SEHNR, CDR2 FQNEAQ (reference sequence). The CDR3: CASSLGRLAGGYEQYF. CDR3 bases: TGTGCCAGCAGCTTAGGGAGATTAGCGGGAGGCTACGAGCAGTACTTC.

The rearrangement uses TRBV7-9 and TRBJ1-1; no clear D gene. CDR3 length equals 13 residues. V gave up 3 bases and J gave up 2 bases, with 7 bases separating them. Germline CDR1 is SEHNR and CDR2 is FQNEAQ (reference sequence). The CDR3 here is CASSFQENTEAFF. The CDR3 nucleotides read TGTGCCAGCAGCTTTCAGGAAAACACTGAAGCTTTCTTT.

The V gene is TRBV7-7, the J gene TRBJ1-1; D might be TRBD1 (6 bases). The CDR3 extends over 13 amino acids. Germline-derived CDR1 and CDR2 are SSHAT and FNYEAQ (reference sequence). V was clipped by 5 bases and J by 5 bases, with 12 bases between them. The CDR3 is CASSRDIATEAFF. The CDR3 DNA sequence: TGTGCCAGCAGCCGGGACATTGCAACTGAAGCTTTCTTT.

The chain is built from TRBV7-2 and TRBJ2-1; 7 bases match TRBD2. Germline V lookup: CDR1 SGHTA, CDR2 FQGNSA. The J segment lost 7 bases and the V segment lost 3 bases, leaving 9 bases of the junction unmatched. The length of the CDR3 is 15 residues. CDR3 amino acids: CASSFREGRGNEQFF. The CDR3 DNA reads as TGTGCCAGCAGCTTTAGGGAGGGCCGGGGAAATGAGCAGTTCTTC.

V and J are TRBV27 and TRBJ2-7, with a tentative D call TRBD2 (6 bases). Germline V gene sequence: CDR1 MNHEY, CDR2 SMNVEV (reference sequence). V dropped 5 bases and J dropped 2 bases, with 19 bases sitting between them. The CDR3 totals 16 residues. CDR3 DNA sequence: TGTGCCAGCAGTCCCCGAGGAACTAGCCCCCCCTACGAGCAGTACTTC. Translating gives CASSPRGTSPPYEQYF.